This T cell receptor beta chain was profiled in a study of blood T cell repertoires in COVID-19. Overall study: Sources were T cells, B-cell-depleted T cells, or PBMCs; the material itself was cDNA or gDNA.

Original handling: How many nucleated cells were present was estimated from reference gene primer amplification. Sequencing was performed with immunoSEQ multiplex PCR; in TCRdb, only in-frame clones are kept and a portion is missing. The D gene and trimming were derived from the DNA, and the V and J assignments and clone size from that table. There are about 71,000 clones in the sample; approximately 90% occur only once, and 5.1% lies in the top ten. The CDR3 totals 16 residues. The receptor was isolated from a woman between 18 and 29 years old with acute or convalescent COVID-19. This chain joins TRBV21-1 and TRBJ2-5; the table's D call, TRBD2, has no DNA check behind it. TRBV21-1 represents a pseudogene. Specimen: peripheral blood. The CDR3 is CASSAASGGTQETQYF. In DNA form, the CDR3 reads TGTGCCAGCAGCGCCGCCAGCGGGGGCACACAAGAGACCCAGTACTTC.